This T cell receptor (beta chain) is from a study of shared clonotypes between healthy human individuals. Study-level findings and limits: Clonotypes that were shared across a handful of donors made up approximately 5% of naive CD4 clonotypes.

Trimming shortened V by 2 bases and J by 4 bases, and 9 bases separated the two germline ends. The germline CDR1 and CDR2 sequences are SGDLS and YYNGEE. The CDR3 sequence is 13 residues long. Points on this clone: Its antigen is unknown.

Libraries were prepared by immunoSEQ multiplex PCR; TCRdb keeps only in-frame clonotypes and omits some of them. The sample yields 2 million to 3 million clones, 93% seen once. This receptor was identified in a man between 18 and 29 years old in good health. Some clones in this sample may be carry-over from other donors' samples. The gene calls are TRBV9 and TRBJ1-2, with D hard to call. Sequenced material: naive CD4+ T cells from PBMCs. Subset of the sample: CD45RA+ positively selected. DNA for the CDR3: TGTGCCAGCAGCGTTGACCTGAGCTATGGCTACACCTTC. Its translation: CASSVDLSYGYTF.